A single sample is the source of the 23 T cell receptor beta chains below, sequenced in a study of blood T cell repertoires in COVID-19. Sequencing was performed with immunoSEQ multiplex PCR; in TCRdb, only in-frame clones are kept and a portion is missing. Altogether some 210,000 clones are present, 81% being singletons, with the ten largest covering about a tenth. The sample was PBMCs or T cells enriched from blood (not recorded which). The source is a man aged 35 to 55 who had recovered from COVID-19.

This clone was detected only once. J is TRBJ1-1 and V is TRBV25-1; tentative D call: TRBD1 (6 bases). CDR3 length: 13 residues. The V end lost 6 bases, the J end lost 6 bases, and 14 bases lay between the germline ends. Germline loops: CDR1 MGHDK, CDR2 SYGVNS. CDR3 in amino acids: CASRVDRPPEAFF. Written as DNA, the CDR3 is TGTGCCAGCAGGGTAGACAGGCCACCTGAAGCTTTCTTT.

This clone has more than one count but fewer than ten. The chain's CDR3 is CASSELNRGGGYTF. In nucleotides, the CDR3 is TGTGCCAGCAGTGAATTGAACAGAGGAGGCGGCTACACCTTC. V is TRBV25-1 and J is TRBJ1-2, with D uncertain. Germline V gives CDR1 MGHDK, CDR2 SYGVNS. The CDR3 spans 14 residues. Trimming took 1 base from V and 8 from J, leaving 14 bases between them.

This clone was seen a single time. V is TRBV24-1 and J is TRBJ1-2, with 9 bases aligning to TRBD1. This CDR3 comprises 13 residues. Germline V gives CDR1 KGHDR, CDR2 SFDVKD. The V and J ends lost 4 bases and 7 bases, in that order; junction bases with no gene match: 3. The CDR3 region has the DNA TGTGCCACCAGTGAGCGGACAGGGGCTGGCTACACCTTC. It codes for CATSERTGAGYTF.

This clone showed up just once. The V and J genes are TRBV18 and TRBJ2-5; D gene ambiguous. Trimming took 3 bases from V and 3 from J, leaving 11 bases between them. This CDR3 spans 14 amino acids. The germline V gene encodes CDR1 KGHSH and CDR2 LQKENI. The CDR3 is CASSPPELEETQYF. The DNA of the CDR3 is TGTGCCAGCTCACCTCCGGAGTTGGAAGAGACCCAGTACTTC. Full variable domain (outside the CDR3, taken from reference TRBV18 and TRBJ2-5): NAGVMQNPRHLVRRRGQEARLRCSPMKGHSHVYWYRQLPEEGLKFMVYLQKENIIDESGMPKERFSAEFPKEGPSILRIQQVVRGDSAAYFCASSPPELEETQYFGPGTRLLVL.

This clone was observed a handful of times. The rearrangement joins TRBV10-3 to TRBJ1-2, with 9 bases identical to TRBD1. Germline CDR1 reads ENHRY; CDR2 reads SYGVKD. The CDR3 covers 15 residues. Trimming took 3 bases from V and 5 from J; bases not matched to a gene: 7. DNA of the CDR3: TGTGCCATCAGTGAAGGACAGGGGAGGAATTATGGCTACACCTTC. It yields the protein CAISEGQGRNYGYTF.

In DNA form, the CDR3 reads TGTGCCAGCAGTTTATGGGGGGGCCAAGAGACCCAGTACTTC. As protein: CASSLWGGQETQYF. The V gene is TRBV27, the J gene TRBJ2-5; TRBD2 aligns across 7 bases. The germline gives CDR1 MNHEY, CDR2 SMNVEV (reference sequence). The CDR3 is 14 residues long. V shed 1 base and J 1 base; nucleotides not matched to a gene: 0.

The chain couples TRBV2 to TRBJ2-7, with D perhaps matching TRBD2 (5 bases). V gave up 7 bases and J gave up 1 base, with 14 bases separating them. The CDR3 loop spans 14 amino acids. The germline gives CDR1 SNHLY, CDR2 FYNNEI. CDR3 DNA sequence: TGTGCCAGCAAGATGTCTAGCAATTCCTACGAGCAGTACTTC. It translates to CASKMSSNSYEQYF.

This sequence joins TRBV28 and TRBJ1-5, with D uncertain. The CDR3 runs 16 residues. The V and J ends lost 2 bases and 0 bases respectively, with 11 bases between them. Germline CDR1 MDHEN, CDR2 SYDVKM. This CDR3 reads CASSLGGAYSNQPQHF. The CDR3 coding sequence is TGTGCCAGCAGTTTAGGCGGTGCCTATAGCAATCAGCCCCAGCATTTT. Filled out from reference TRBV28 and TRBJ1-5, the complete variable domain reads DVKVTQSSRYLVKRTGEKVFLECVQDMDHENMFWYRQDPGLGLRLIYFSYDVKMKEKGDIPEGYSVSREKKERFSLILESASTNQTSMYLCASSLGGAYSNQPQHFGDGTRLSIL.

This chain uses TRBV5-1 with TRBJ1-1, with a tentative D call TRBD1 (5 bases). V dropped 3 bases and J dropped 0 bases, with 12 bases sitting between them. CDR1 SGHRS and CDR2 YFSETQ come from the germline V gene. The CDR3 has 15 residues. Written as DNA, the CDR3 is TGCGCCAGCAGCTCCTACTCGACAGTGAACACTGAAGCTTTCTTT. Translation: CASSSYSTVNTEAFF.

This clone has more than one count but fewer than ten. The chain is built from TRBV18 and TRBJ2-3; D gene unclear. This CDR3 contains 15 residues. The germline V gene has CDR1 KGHSH and CDR2 LQKENI. The ends were cut back, 2 bases at V and 0 bases at J, with 9 bases in the middle. The CDR3 DNA follows: TGTGCCAGCTCACCATTGTCCTCTAGCACAGATACGCAGTATTTT. Its translation: CASSPLSSSTDTQYF.

The chain uses TRBV6-5 and TRBJ2-1, with 14 bases aligning to TRBD2. V dropped 4 bases and J dropped 10; count of bases not matched to a gene: 9. The V gene's germline CDR1 is MNHEY and CDR2 SVGAGI. This CDR3 has 16 amino acids. CDR3 region: CASSFGGTSGSWEQFF. DNA for the CDR3: TGTGCCAGCAGTTTTGGGGGGACTAGCGGGAGTTGGGAGCAGTTCTTC.

This rearrangement joins TRBV12-3 or TRBV12-4 to TRBJ2-3; D is ambiguous. Trimming pared 3 bases from V and 6 bases from J, leaving 10 bases between. CDR3 length: 13 amino acids. CDR3 in DNA: TGTGCCAGCAGTTTTGGGCTTGGGGATACGCAGTATTTT. Amino acid sequence: CASSFGLGDTQYF.

In DNA, the CDR3 is TGTGCCAGCAGCTTACCCTCCAGCTATGGCTACACCTTC. Its protein product is CASSLPSSYGYTF. J is TRBJ1-2 and V is TRBV5-4, with no clear D. This CDR3 has 13 residues. Germline V gene data show CDR1 as SGHNT and CDR2 as YYREEE (reference sequence). V was cut by 2 bases and J by 4 bases, with 9 bases left in between.

The genes are TRBV10-1 and TRBJ1-5; no clear D gene. The V end lost 8 bases, the J end lost 4 bases, and 12 bases lay between the germline ends. There are 13 residues in the CDR3. The germline CDR1 and CDR2 sequences are WNHNN and SYGVQD (reference sequence). The CDR3 loop reads CASAGAPNQPQHF. In nucleotides, the CDR3 is TGCGCCAGCGCCGGAGCCCCGAATCAGCCCCAGCATTTT.

The chain uses TRBV7-2 and TRBJ2-5; 9 bases map to TRBD1. Germline CDR1 is SGHTA and CDR2 is FQGNSA. The CDR3 consists of 16 residues. Losses at the gene ends were 5 bases for V and 5 bases for J; bases not matched to a gene: 12. The CDR3 is CASSPRGQGVGETQYF. The CDR3 coding sequence is TGTGCCAGCAGCCCTCGGGGACAGGGAGTTGGGGAGACCCAGTACTTC.

The chain has TRBV5-1 and TRBJ1-1; TRBD1 aligns across 8 bases. Trimming removed 2 bases from V and 6 bases from J; junction bases left unmatched: 9. The CDR3 covers 15 residues. From germline, CDR1 is SGHRS and CDR2 YFSETQ. The DNA for the CDR3 is TGCGCCAGCAGCTTATATACAGGGGGGCCGGCTGAAGCTTTCTTT. Translation gives CASSLYTGGPAEAFF.

The V call is TRBV5-1, the J call TRBJ2-1, with 8 positions matching TRBD2. Trimming took 7 bases from V and 7 from J; bases not matched to a gene: 16. The CDR3 totals 16 residues. From germline, CDR1 is SGHRS and CDR2 YFSETQ. The CDR3 nucleotides are TGCGCCAGCTCGGGGAGGACCGGGGGGGCGACGAATGAGCAGTTCTTC. The encoded protein is CASSGRTGGATNEQFF.

The chain has TRBV6-4 and TRBJ1-6; D is undetermined. CDR3 size: 13 residues. The V gene lost 9 bases and the J gene lost 10 bases, with 16 bases spanning the gap. From germline, CDR1 is MRHNA and CDR2 SNTAGT. The CDR3 sequence: CASQAGFGSPLHF. The CDR3 nucleotides read TGTGCCAGTCAGGCAGGATTTGGATCACCCCTCCACTTT.

This chain links TRBV7-9 with TRBJ2-1, with 9 bases matching TRBD1. The CDR3 loop spans 15 amino acids. Trimming cost V 3 bases and J 9 bases; bases outside gene matches: 9. The germline gives CDR1 SEHNR, CDR2 FQNEAQ (reference sequence). Here the CDR3 reads CASSLQGQGKFEQFF. In DNA, the CDR3 is TGTGCCAGCAGCTTGCAGGGACAGGGCAAGTTTGAGCAGTTCTTC.

The gene calls are TRBV7-2 and TRBJ2-4; a possible D gene is TRBD1 (6 bases). The CDR3 covers 17 residues. CDR1 SGHTA and CDR2 FQGNSA come from the germline V gene. Trimming removed 2 bases at V and 4 bases at J, with 18 bases between. As DNA, the CDR3 is TGTGCCAGCAGCTTAACCCCACAGGGTGGAGGTAAAAACATTCAGTACTTC. Protein product: CASSLTPQGGGKNIQYF.

The CDR3, as DNA: TGTGCAAGTCGCTTAGACGGTAATGAGCAGTTCTTC. It encodes CASRLDGNEQFF. The V and J genes are TRBV12-2 and TRBJ2-1; the D call TRBD2 from the table was never checked on the DNA. TRBV12-2 is a pseudogene. This CDR3 region has 12 residues.

The chain has TRBV2 and TRBJ2-1, with D possibly being TRBD2 (7 bases). Germline values: CDR1 SNHLY, CDR2 FYNNEI. The CDR3 spans 16 residues. The V end lost 8 bases, the J end lost 4 bases, and 21 bases lay between the germline ends. CDR3 amino acids: CASSGGPGGLYNEQFF. Written as DNA, the CDR3 is TGTGCCAGCTCTGGGGGGCCGGGGGGATTATACAATGAGCAGTTCTTC.

V is TRBV4-1 and J is TRBJ2-4; D remains ambiguous. The CDR3 sequence is 13 residues long. Germline CDR1 MGHRA, CDR2 YSYEKL. Trimming left V 4 bases short and J 1 base short, with 5 bases between. Here the CDR3 reads CASSPQAKNIQYF. CDR3 bases: TGCGCCAGCAGCCCCCAGGCCAAAAACATTCAGTACTTC.